This is a list of T cell receptor beta chains from one sample in a study of cytomegalovirus exposure and HLA in healthy donors. TCRdb keeps only in-frame clones here, not all; method: immunoSEQ multiplex PCR. The sample consists of about 200,000 clones, approximately 78% of them appearing once. The source material was PBMCs. These receptors originate from a middle-aged woman in good health and CMV-seronegative. Each CDR3 is given with its conserved first and last residue. A D gene is named only where the DNA matches it firmly. Expanded clones get a size class; other rows say once, few or many, or leave the size out.

clone size: -
D gene: TRBD1
V gene: TRBV5-1
J gene: TRBJ1-3
CDR3 DNA: TGCGCCAGCAGCCCGGAGGGGGCCTCTGGAAACACCATATATTTT
CDR3 protein: CASSPEGASGNTIYF

clone size: -
D gene: -
V gene: TRBV5-6
J gene: TRBJ2-6
CDR3 DNA: TGTGCCAGCAGCTTGGCCACAGGATTTACGGGGGCCAACGTCCTGACTTTC
CDR3 protein: CASSLATGFTGANVLTF

clone size: -
D gene: TRBD1
V gene: TRBV4-1
J gene: TRBJ1-2
CDR3 DNA: TGCGCCAGCAGCCAACAGGGGGCGGGTGGCTACACCTTC
CDR3 protein: CASSQQGAGGYTF

clone size: -
D gene: -
V gene: TRBV9
J gene: TRBJ1-6
CDR3 DNA: TGTGCCAGCAGCGTAGGAGGCAATAATTCACCCCTCCACTTT
CDR3 protein: CASSVGGNNSPLHF

clone size: few
D gene: -
V gene: TRBV13
J gene: TRBJ2-1
CDR3 DNA: TGTGCCAGCAGCGCAGACCCCGGGTTAAGCGGAGGAGAGGATGAGCAGTTCTTC
CDR3 protein: CASSADPGLSGGEDEQFF

clone size: -
D gene: -
V gene: TRBV5-1
J gene: TRBJ1-2
CDR3 DNA: TGCGCCAGCAGCTTGGAGGCAGGGGTGGCAGGCTACACCTTC
CDR3 protein: CASSLEAGVAGYTF

clone size: -
D gene: TRBD1
V gene: TRBV7-9
J gene: TRBJ1-5
CDR3 DNA: TGTGCCAGCAGCGGGGACAGGGTCGGCAATCAGCCCCAGCATTTT
CDR3 protein: CASSGDRVGNQPQHF

clone size: -
D gene: -
V gene: TRBV29-1
J gene: TRBJ2-5
CDR3 DNA: TGCGGTGCGGGACGGTCCCCTCCCCAAGAGACCCAGTACTTC
CDR3 protein: CGAGRSPPQETQYF

clone size: -
D gene: TRBD2
V gene: TRBV4-1
J gene: TRBJ2-1
CDR3 DNA: TGCGCCAGCAGCCAAGAAAGGAGTGGACTAGCGGTACGGAATGAGCAGCTCTTC
CDR3 protein: CASSQERSGLAVRNEQLF

clone size: -
D gene: -
V gene: TRBV5-6
J gene: TRBJ2-7
CDR3 DNA: TGTGCCAGCAGCTTCACCGGACAGAGCGTCGAGCAGTACTTC
CDR3 protein: CASSFTGQSVEQYF

clone size: -
D gene: TRBD2
V gene: TRBV5-4
J gene: TRBJ2-1
CDR3 DNA: TGTGCCAGCAGCTTGCTGACTAGCACTGAGCAGTTCTTC
CDR3 protein: CASSLLTSTEQFF

clone size: -
D gene: -
V gene: TRBV28
J gene: TRBJ2-1
CDR3 DNA: TGTGCCAGCATACCCGGAGGTCCCCCACACAATGAGCAGTTCTTC
CDR3 protein: CASIPGGPPHNEQFF

clone size: -
D gene: -
V gene: TRBV28
J gene: TRBJ1-2
CDR3 DNA: TGTGCCAGCAGCATAGGTTCGTACAGGGCCTACTATGGCTACACCTTC
CDR3 protein: CASSIGSYRAYYGYTF

clone size: once
D gene: TRBD2
V gene: TRBV6-6
J gene: TRBJ2-1
CDR3 DNA: TGTGCCAGCAGCTCATACTCGGGGGGGAGGGACAATGAGCAGTTCTTC
CDR3 protein: CASSSYSGGRDNEQFF

clone size: -
D gene: -
V gene: TRBV19
J gene: TRBJ2-5
CDR3 DNA: TGTGCCAGTACCACTTCGGACAGATGGGAGACCCAGTACTTC
CDR3 protein: CASTTSDRWETQYF

clone size: -
D gene: TRBD2
V gene: TRBV29-1
J gene: TRBJ2-1
CDR3 DNA: TGCAGCGTTGAAATCCCGGGACTAGAGATTTTCAATGAGCAGTTCTTC
CDR3 protein: CSVEIPGLEIFNEQFF

clone size: few
D gene: TRBD1
V gene: TRBV2
J gene: TRBJ1-2
CDR3 DNA: TGTGCCAGCAGTCAAGAACAGGGGGCAACGGGGTATGGCTACACCTTC
CDR3 protein: CASSQEQGATGYGYTF

clone size: -
D gene: TRBD1
V gene: TRBV7-2
J gene: TRBJ1-2
CDR3 DNA: TGTGCCAGCAGCTTCTGGAGACAGGGGGGAGATGGCTACACCTTC
CDR3 protein: CASSFWRQGGDGYTF

clone size: -
D gene: -
V gene: TRBV7-9
J gene: TRBJ2-3
CDR3 DNA: TGTGCCAGCAGCCCAAACAGGGTTGTGGATACGCAGTATTTC
CDR3 protein: CASSPNRVVDTQYF

clone size: -
D gene: -
V gene: TRBV7-9
J gene: TRBJ1-1
CDR3 DNA: TGTTCCAGCAGCTTATCGAATAGTGAAGCTTTCTTT
CDR3 protein: CSSSLSNSEAFF

clone size: -
D gene: TRBD1
V gene: TRBV7-2
J gene: TRBJ1-1
CDR3 DNA: TGTGCCAGCAGCTTACAGGGGGCGAACACTGAAGCTTTCTTT
CDR3 protein: CASSLQGANTEAFF

clone size: -
D gene: -
V gene: TRBV18
J gene: TRBJ1-4
CDR3 DNA: TGTGCCAGCTCACCCAAACAGGTTCGAGAAAAACTGTTTTTT
CDR3 protein: CASSPKQVREKLFF

clone size: -
D gene: TRBD2
V gene: TRBV29-1
J gene: TRBJ2-1
CDR3 DNA: TGCAGCGTTGAAATGGGACTAGCGGGAGGGCGGGGGTTTTTAGCCCCCTACAATGAGCAGTTCTTC
CDR3 protein: CSVEMGLAGGRGFLAPYNEQFF

clone size: few
D gene: -
V gene: TRBV5-8
J gene: TRBJ1-1
CDR3 DNA: TGTGCCAGCAGCCTCGGACAGATAGTTTTGGGCACTGAAGCTTTCTTT
CDR3 protein: CASSLGQIVLGTEAFF

clone size: -
D gene: TRBD2
V gene: TRBV10-1
J gene: TRBJ2-1
CDR3 DNA: TGCGCCAGTACTAGCGGGATTGAGAATGAGCAGTTCTTC
CDR3 protein: CASTSGIENEQFF

clone size: -
D gene: TRBD1
V gene: TRBV11-3
J gene: TRBJ2-7
CDR3 DNA: TGTGCCAGCAGCCGAGGACAGGGGGCCTCCTACGAGCAGTACTTC
CDR3 protein: CASSRGQGASYEQYF

clone size: -
D gene: -
V gene: TRBV20-1
J gene: TRBJ1-4
CDR3 DNA: TGCAGTGCACGGGGTAATGAAAAACTGTTTTTT
CDR3 protein: CSARGNEKLFF

clone size: -
D gene: -
V gene: TRBV7-7
J gene: TRBJ2-7
CDR3 DNA: TGTGCCAGCAGCTTGTCTCGGACGGGAGAGCAGTACTTC
CDR3 protein: CASSLSRTGEQYF

clone size: -
D gene: TRBD2
V gene: TRBV27
J gene: TRBJ2-3
CDR3 DNA: TGTGCCAGCAGTTTCATTCCCGGGTCCGGAGCGGGACCCACAGATACGCAGTATTTT
CDR3 protein: CASSFIPGSGAGPTDTQYF

clone size: -
D gene: -
V gene: TRBV19
J gene: TRBJ2-7
CDR3 DNA: TGTGCCAGTAAGCAGGGGCCGTTCTACGAGCAGTACTTC
CDR3 protein: CASKQGPFYEQYF

clone size: once
D gene: -
V gene: TRBV5-1
J gene: TRBJ1-5
CDR3 DNA: TGCGCCAGCAGCCCCTCGGGGAATAGCAATCAGCCCCAGCATTTT
CDR3 protein: CASSPSGNSNQPQHF

clone size: -
D gene: -
V gene: TRBV19
J gene: TRBJ1-2
CDR3 DNA: TGTGCCAGTAACTTCTTCCAGGCCGATCCCTATGGCTACACCTTC
CDR3 protein: CASNFFQADPYGYTF

clone size: -
D gene: TRBD1
V gene: TRBV27
J gene: TRBJ1-3
CDR3 DNA: TGTGCCAGCAGCCGGACAGGGGAGGCTGGAAACACCATATATTTT
CDR3 protein: CASSRTGEAGNTIYF

clone size: -
D gene: TRBD1
V gene: TRBV19
J gene: TRBJ2-3
CDR3 DNA: TGTGCCAGTAGTATATCGACCAGGGGGCGCGCAGATACGCAGTATTTT
CDR3 protein: CASSISTRGRADTQYF

clone size: -
D gene: TRBD2
V gene: TRBV7-9
J gene: TRBJ2-7
CDR3 DNA: TGTGCCAGCAGCCCCCGAAAAGGACTAGCGGGAGGACCCTCCTACGAGCAGTACTTC
CDR3 protein: CASSPRKGLAGGPSYEQYF

clone size: -
D gene: -
V gene: TRBV12-5
J gene: TRBJ1-2
CDR3 DNA: TGTGCTAGTGGTGCTCACCTGGGGGGGCTGCTGGCGGGAGACTATGGCTACACCTTC
CDR3 protein: CASGAHLGGLLAGDYGYTF

clone size: -
D gene: -
V gene: TRBV10-3
J gene: TRBJ2-1
CDR3 DNA: TGTGCCAGCTCTAGTTACAATGAGCAGTTCTTC
CDR3 protein: CASSSYNEQFF

clone size: -
D gene: TRBD2
V gene: TRBV28
J gene: TRBJ2-3
CDR3 DNA: TGTGCCAGCGGGACTAGCGGGAGAGAAAATACGCAGTATTTT
CDR3 protein: CASGTSGRENTQYF

clone size: -
D gene: TRBD2
V gene: TRBV10-3
J gene: TRBJ2-1
CDR3 DNA: TGTGCCATCAGACTAGCGGAAACCTACAATGAGCAGTTCTTC
CDR3 protein: CAIRLAETYNEQFF

clone size: -
D gene: -
V gene: TRBV19
J gene: TRBJ2-3
CDR3 DNA: TGTGCCAGTAGTATGGCCAGGACAAGCACAGATACGCAGTATTTT
CDR3 protein: CASSMARTSTDTQYF

clone size: -
D gene: -
V gene: TRBV6-5
J gene: TRBJ2-2
CDR3 DNA: TGTGCCAGCAGGACCTGGTCGCGGGACACCGGGGAGCTGTTTTTT
CDR3 protein: CASRTWSRDTGELFF

clone size: -
D gene: TRBD2
V gene: TRBV10-3
J gene: TRBJ2-1
CDR3 DNA: TGTGCCATCAGTCCCTGGGAGCGGGGGCCCAGCTCCTACAATGAGCAGTTCTTC
CDR3 protein: CAISPWERGPSSYNEQFF

clone size: few
D gene: TRBD1
V gene: TRBV4-1
J gene: TRBJ1-4
CDR3 DNA: TGCGCCAGCAGCCAACACAGGGGAGGTGAAAAACTGTTTTTT
CDR3 protein: CASSQHRGGEKLFF

clone size: -
D gene: -
V gene: TRBV28
J gene: TRBJ2-4
CDR3 DNA: TGTGCCAGCAGTTTGGGTGGGAGTAGGGCCAAAAACATTCAGTACTTC
CDR3 protein: CASSLGGSRAKNIQYF

clone size: -
D gene: -
V gene: TRBV19
J gene: TRBJ2-7
CDR3 DNA: TGTGCCAGTAGTATCAGCACAGGGTTCCCCTACGAGCAGTACTTC
CDR3 protein: CASSISTGFPYEQYF

clone size: -
D gene: -
V gene: TRBV7-9
J gene: TRBJ2-5
CDR3 DNA: TGTGCCAGCAGCTTCAGGGTTTGGGAGACCCAGTACTTC
CDR3 protein: CASSFRVWETQYF

clone size: -
D gene: TRBD2
V gene: TRBV7-9
J gene: TRBJ2-2
CDR3 DNA: TGTGCCAGCAGCTTAGCGGTACTAGCGGGAGATTCGAACACCGGGGAGCTGTTTTTT
CDR3 protein: CASSLAVLAGDSNTGELFF

clone size: -
D gene: TRBD2
V gene: TRBV2
J gene: TRBJ2-7
CDR3 DNA: TGTGCCACCCTACTGGTTAGCGGGGTCTCCTACGAGCAGTACTTC
CDR3 protein: CATLLVSGVSYEQYF

clone size: -
D gene: -
V gene: TRBV27
J gene: TRBJ2-2
CDR3 DNA: TGTGCCAGCACCCCCCTCAAAGAACCCTCGAGGACCGGGGAGCTGTTTTTT
CDR3 protein: CASTPLKEPSRTGELFF

clone size: -
D gene: -
V gene: TRBV27
J gene: TRBJ1-1
CDR3 DNA: TGTGCCAGTCTTGGCCAGGGCGCGAACACTGAAGCTTTCTTT
CDR3 protein: CASLGQGANTEAFF

clone size: once
D gene: -
V gene: TRBV29-1
J gene: TRBJ2-1
CDR3 DNA: TGCAGTGATAGCGGAAGCTCCTACAATGAGCAGTTCTTC
CDR3 protein: CSDSGSSYNEQFF

clone size: few
D gene: TRBD1
V gene: TRBV29-1
J gene: TRBJ1-1
CDR3 DNA: TGCAGCGTCCACCAGGGGGCACGATCTGAAGCTTTCTTT
CDR3 protein: CSVHQGARSEAFF

clone size: -
D gene: TRBD1
V gene: TRBV27
J gene: TRBJ1-2
CDR3 DNA: TGTGCCAGCAGTGACAGGGACTCGAGGGGCTACACCTTC
CDR3 protein: CASSDRDSRGYTF